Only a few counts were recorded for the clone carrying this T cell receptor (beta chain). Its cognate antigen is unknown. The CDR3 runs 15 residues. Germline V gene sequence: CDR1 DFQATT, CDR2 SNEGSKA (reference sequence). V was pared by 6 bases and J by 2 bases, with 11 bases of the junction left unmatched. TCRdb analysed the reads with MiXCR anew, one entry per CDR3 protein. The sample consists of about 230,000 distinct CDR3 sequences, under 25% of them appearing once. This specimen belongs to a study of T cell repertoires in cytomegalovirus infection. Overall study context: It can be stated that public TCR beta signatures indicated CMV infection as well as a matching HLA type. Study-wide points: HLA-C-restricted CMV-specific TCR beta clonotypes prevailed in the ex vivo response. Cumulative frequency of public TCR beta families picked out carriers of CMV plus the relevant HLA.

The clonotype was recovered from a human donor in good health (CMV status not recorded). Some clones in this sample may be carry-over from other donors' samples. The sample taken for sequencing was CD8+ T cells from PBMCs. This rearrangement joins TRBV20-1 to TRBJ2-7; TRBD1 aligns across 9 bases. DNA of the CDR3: TGCAGTGCCAGGCAGGGACAGGGAATTACCTACGAGCAGTACTTC. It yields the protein CSARQGQGITYEQYF.